This TCR beta chain is from a study of shared clonotypes between healthy human individuals. General study results and limits: Donors were few, which limited the genetic and exposure-history diversity represented.

How the authors handled the data: Filtering differed, since immunoSEQ gave only junction sequences and no quality scores. Repertoires were generated with immunoSEQ multiplex PCR, while TCRdb's copy carries only in-frame clones and drops some. Clone size and V and J calls were adopted from that table, with D and trimming inferred from the DNA. The repertoire holds 2 million to 2.5 million clones, with around 92% as singletons. Comment on this clone: Its antigen is unidentified.

Only Caucasian adults living in Nashville, Tennessee served as donors. Germline V CDR1 and CDR2: MNHNS, SASEGT. V was clipped by 2 bases and J by 0 bases, with 14 bases between them. There are 17 residues in the CDR3. The chain uses TRBV6-1 and TRBJ1-5, with a tentative D call TRBD1 (6 bases). What was sequenced was naive CD4+ T cells from PBMCs. Subset defined: CD45RA+ positively selected. This clonotype originated in a man aged 18 to 30 in good health. Some clones in this sample may be carry-over from other donors' samples. The CDR3 reads CASSEKGTTYSNQPQHF. The CDR3 DNA sequence: TGTGCCAGCAGTGAAAAGGGGACAACTTATAGCAATCAGCCCCAGCATTTT.